One sample yielded the 23 T cell receptor beta chains listed below, sequenced in a study of shared clonotypes between healthy human individuals. The method was immunoSEQ multiplex PCR; TCRdb's version includes in-frame clones alone and lacks a portion of them. The sample carries some 2,100,000 clones, more than 90% recorded once. The sample consisted of naive CD4+ T cells sorted from blood. Subset meaning: CD45RA+ positively selected. These receptors all come from a man younger than 35 in good health.

This clone has just a few counts. The DNA of the CDR3 is TGCGCCAGCAGCTTGGGTGACAGACTCAATCAGCCCCAGCATTTT. It encodes CASSLGDRLNQPQHF. This chain links TRBV5-1 with TRBJ1-5; maybe TRBD1 (5 bases). The CDR3 runs to 15 residues. CDR1 and CDR2 from the germline V gene are SGHRS and YFSETQ. V shed 0 bases and J shed 3 bases, with 10 bases lying between them.

This chain joins TRBV2 and TRBJ2-2; D might be TRBD2 (6 bases). The CDR3 sequence is 14 residues long. V was clipped by 6 bases and J by 3 bases, with 11 bases between them. Germline V gene sequence: CDR1 SNHLY, CDR2 FYNNEI. This CDR3 reads CASRGDSHTGELFF. CDR3 in DNA: TGTGCCAGCAGGGGGGACTCCCACACCGGGGAGCTGTTTTTT.

The chain has TRBV5-1 and TRBJ1-4; D is possibly TRBD1 (6 bases). V was cut by 0 bases and J by 4 bases, with 10 bases left in between. Germline V gives CDR1 SGHRS, CDR2 YFSETQ. This CDR3 comprises 15 residues. DNA of the CDR3: TGCGCCAGCAGCTTGGATGGGGGCTTTAATGAAAAACTGTTTTTT. As protein: CASSLDGGFNEKLFF.

The V call is TRBV11-1, the J call TRBJ2-2; maybe TRBD2 (7 bases). Trimming cost V 7 bases and J 6 bases, with 18 bases left between them. CDR3 length: 15 residues. Germline values: CDR1 SGHAT, CDR2 FQDESV (reference sequence). CDR3 residues: CASTPRGTPPGELFF. As DNA, the CDR3 is TGTGCCAGCACCCCGCGGGGGACACCTCCCGGGGAGCTGTTTTTT.

This sequence joins TRBV6-7 and TRBJ1-1; 9 bases map to TRBD1. TRBV6-7 is classed as an ORF, of uncertain function. The CDR3 runs 17 residues. The ends lost 4 bases at V and 8 bases at J; junction bases unmatched: 17. In DNA form, the CDR3 reads TGTGCCAGCAGTTCTCACTCGCAAGATGTGGACAGGGGAGAAGCTTTCTTT. It codes for CASSSHSQDVDRGEAFF.

The chain couples TRBV19 to TRBJ2-5, with D possibly called TRBD1 or TRBD2 (5 bases each). V dropped 9 bases and J dropped 1 base, with 12 bases sitting between them. CDR3 length equals 13 residues. Germline lookup yields CDR1 LNHDA and CDR2 SQIVND (reference sequence). CDR3 in amino acids: CASAGSGQETQYF. The CDR3 bases are TGTGCCAGCGCAGGGAGTGGCCAAGAGACCCAGTACTTC.

The chain employs TRBV9 and TRBJ1-1, with 7 bases aligning to TRBD1. The CDR3 loop spans 13 amino acids. The germline gives CDR1 SGDLS, CDR2 YYNGEE. The J segment lost 3 bases and the V segment lost 4 bases, leaving 3 bases of the junction unmatched. The DNA for the CDR3 is TGTGCCAGCAGCCCGACAGGGCACACTGAAGCTTTCTTT. Translating it yields CASSPTGHTEAFF.

This chain joins TRBV28 and TRBJ2-5; 9 nucleotides agree with TRBD1. This CDR3 is built from 16 residues. J was trimmed by 4 bases and V by 5 bases; bases with no gene match: 11. CDR1 is MDHEN, CDR2 SYDVKM, per germline. The CDR3 spells CASSRWTGALGETQYF. The DNA for the CDR3 is TGTGCCAGCAGTAGATGGACAGGGGCCCTTGGAGAGACCCAGTACTTC.

This chain links TRBV28 with TRBJ1-1; no definite D call. Germline CDR1 is MDHEN and CDR2 is SYDVKM. This CDR3 is 14 amino acids long. Between the trimmed V and J ends, which lost 5 bases and 0 bases, there was a span of 10 bases. Here the CDR3 DNA reads TGTGCCAGCAGTCTCCAATCGATGAACACTGAAGCTTTCTTT. It specifies CASSLQSMNTEAFF.

On this clone: Other DNA sequences in this sample translate to the same CDR3. The chain carries TRBV5-1 and TRBJ1-2; weak D call: TRBD1 (5 bases). The ends were cut back, 1 base at V and 2 bases at J, with 9 bases in the middle. The germline CDR1 and CDR2 sequences are SGHRS and YFSETQ. The CDR3 extends over 14 amino acids. CDR3 nucleotide sequence: TGCGCCAGCAGCTTGACTCCAGGGAACTATGGCTACACCTTC. Residues: CASSLTPGNYGYTF.

The V gene is TRBV5-6, the J gene TRBJ2-2; TRBD1 aligns across 11 bases. This CDR3 has 14 residues. Germline CDR1 reads SGHDT; CDR2 reads YYEEEE. V lost 5 bases to trimming and J lost 6 bases; unmatched junction nucleotides: 3. CDR3 nucleotide sequence: TGTGCCAGCAGTTGGGACAGGGGGGCCGGGGAGCTGTTTTTT. Translating gives CASSWDRGAGELFF.

The V gene is TRBV19, the J gene TRBJ1-6, with D unresolved. Trimming removed 4 bases from V and 10 bases from J, with 17 bases in between. The CDR3 has 15 residues. Germline CDR1 reads LNHDA; CDR2 reads SQIVND (reference sequence). The CDR3 region is CASSTFSFDGSPLHF. The DNA of the CDR3 is TGTGCCAGTAGTACCTTCTCGTTTGACGGATCACCCCTCCACTTT. Full variable domain (remainder filled in from reference TRBV19 and TRBJ1-6): DGGITQSPKYLFRKEGQNVTLSCEQNLNHDAMYWYRQDPGQGLRLIYYSQIVNDFQKGDIAEGYSVSREKKESFPLTVTSAQKNPTAFYLCASSTFSFDGSPLHFGNGTRLTVT.

The chain combines TRBV30 with TRBJ2-1; D might be TRBD1 or TRBD2, each matching 5 bases. The germline V gene has CDR1 GTSNPN and CDR2 SVGIG (reference sequence). The V gene lost 4 bases and the J gene lost 9 bases, with 16 bases spanning the gap. There are 13 residues in the CDR3. CDR3 residues: CAWNPRRGGEQFF. CDR3 bases: TGTGCCTGGAACCCTCGACGGGGCGGTGAGCAGTTCTTC.

This sequence joins TRBV5-1 and TRBJ2-7, with D possibly being TRBD2 (6 bases). The CDR3 contains 14 residues. Trimming removed 4 bases at V and 0 bases at J, with 11 bases between. The V gene's germline CDR1 is SGHRS and CDR2 YFSETQ. The chain's CDR3 is CASSPGGFSYEQYF. In nucleotides, the CDR3 is TGCGCCAGCAGCCCCGGGGGTTTCTCCTACGAGCAGTACTTC.

V and J are TRBV10-3 and TRBJ1-3; 9 bases line up with TRBD1. The CDR3 sequence is 13 residues long. The J segment lost 8 bases and the V segment lost 4 bases, leaving 3 bases of the junction unmatched. CDR1 is ENHRY and CDR2 is SYGVKD in the germline V gene. The CDR3 nucleotides read TGTGCCATCAGTGGGGACAGGGCGGACACCATATATTTT. Amino acid sequence: CAISGDRADTIYF.

This sequence joins TRBV7-9 and TRBJ2-3; unclear D gene. Germline CDR1 reads SEHNR; CDR2 reads FQNEAQ (reference sequence). CDR3 length: 16 residues. Between the trimmed V and J ends, which lost 5 bases and 3 bases, there was a span of 18 bases. The CDR3 region has the DNA TGTGCCAGCAGCCCCTCATGGATCGGTAGTACAGATACGCAGTATTTT. Protein: CASSPSWIGSTDTQYF.

This chain uses TRBV9 with TRBJ1-6; possibly TRBD1 for D (6 bases). Germline V gene sequence: CDR1 SGDLS, CDR2 YYNGEE. V was trimmed by 5 bases and J by 8 bases, leaving 14 bases between them. There are 14 residues in the CDR3. CDR3 bases: TGTGCCAGCAGTTACGGGGACAAGTATTCACCCCTCCACTTT. Translating it yields CASSYGDKYSPLHF.

The chain carries TRBV5-1 and TRBJ1-2, with D maybe TRBD1 (5 bases). CDR3 size: 15 residues. Trimming removed 0 bases from V and 4 bases from J, with 13 bases in between. Germline CDR1 reads SGHRS; CDR2 reads YFSETQ. The CDR3 sequence: CASSLDNSGGYGYTF. The CDR3 bases are TGCGCCAGCAGCTTGGACAACTCGGGGGGCTATGGCTACACCTTC.

In DNA form, the CDR3 reads TGTGCCAGCACCACGCTAGCGGGGGACTCCTACGAGCAGTACTTC. This encodes CASTTLAGDSYEQYF. The rearrangement uses TRBV28 and TRBJ2-7; TRBD2 agrees at 10 bases. Looked up from germline, CDR1 is MDHEN and CDR2 is SYDVKM. V lost 7 bases to trimming and J lost 0 bases; unmatched junction nucleotides: 6. This CDR3 comprises 15 residues.

The rearrangement joins TRBV7-9 to TRBJ2-2; weak D call: TRBD1 (6 bases). Trimming took 1 base from V and 1 from J, leaving 13 bases between them. CDR1 and CDR2 (germline): SEHNR, FQNEAQ (reference sequence). This CDR3 contains 17 residues. CDR3 in amino acids: CASSLVVKQGNTGELFF. Here the CDR3 DNA reads TGTGCCAGCAGCTTAGTTGTAAAACAGGGGAACACCGGGGAGCTGTTTTTT.

V and J are TRBV15 and TRBJ2-1; 7 positions match TRBD2. Trimming cost V 3 bases and J 4 bases; bases outside gene matches: 12. CDR1 and CDR2 from the germline V gene are LNHNV and YYDKDF (reference sequence). CDR3 length: 17 amino acids. The CDR3 protein is CATSSLIFGGIYNEQFF. CDR3 nucleotide sequence: TGTGCCACCAGCAGTCTGATTTTCGGGGGGATTTACAATGAGCAGTTCTTC.

The chain uses TRBV5-4 and TRBJ2-7; 16 bases match TRBD2. CDR1 is SGHNT, CDR2 YYREEE, per germline (reference sequence). Trimming cost V 4 bases and J 2 bases; bases outside gene matches: 6. The CDR3 has 17 amino acids. CDR3 in DNA: TGTGCCAGCAGCGTCGGGACTAGCGGGAGGGATACCTACGAGCAGTACTTC. It specifies CASSVGTSGRDTYEQYF.

The sample holds a few counts of this clone. The chain combines TRBV10-2 with TRBJ1-2; maybe TRBD1 (6 bases). The V end lost 5 bases, the J end lost 6 bases, and 10 bases lay between the germline ends. The germline V gene encodes CDR1 WSHSY and CDR2 SAAADI. The CDR3 spans 12 residues. The CDR3 loop reads CASSLQGHGYTF. The CDR3, as DNA: TGCGCCAGCAGTCTACAGGGCCATGGCTACACCTTC.